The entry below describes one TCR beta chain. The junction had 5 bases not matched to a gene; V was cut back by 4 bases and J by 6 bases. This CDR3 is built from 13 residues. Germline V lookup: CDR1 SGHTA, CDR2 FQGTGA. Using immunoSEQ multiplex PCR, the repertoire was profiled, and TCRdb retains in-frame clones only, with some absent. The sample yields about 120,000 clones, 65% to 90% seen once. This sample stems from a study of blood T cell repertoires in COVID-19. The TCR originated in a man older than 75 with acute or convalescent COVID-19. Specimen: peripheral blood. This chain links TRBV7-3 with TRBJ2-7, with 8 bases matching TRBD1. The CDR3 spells CASSSGGPGEQYF. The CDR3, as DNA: TGTGCCAGCAGCTCAGGGGGCCCAGGCGAGCAGTACTTC.